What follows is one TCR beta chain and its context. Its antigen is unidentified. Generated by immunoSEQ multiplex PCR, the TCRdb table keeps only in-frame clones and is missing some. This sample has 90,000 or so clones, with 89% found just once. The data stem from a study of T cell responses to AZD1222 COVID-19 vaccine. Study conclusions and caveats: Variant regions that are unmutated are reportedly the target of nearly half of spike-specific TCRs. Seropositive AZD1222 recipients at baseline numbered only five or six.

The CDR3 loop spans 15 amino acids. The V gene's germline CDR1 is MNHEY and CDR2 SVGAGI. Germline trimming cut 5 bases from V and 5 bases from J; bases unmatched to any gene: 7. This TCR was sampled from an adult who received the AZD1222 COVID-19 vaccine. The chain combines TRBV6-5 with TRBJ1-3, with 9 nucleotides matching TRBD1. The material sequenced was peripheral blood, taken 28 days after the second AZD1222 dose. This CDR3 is CASSRGQGGRNTIYF. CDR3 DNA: TGTGCCAGCAGTCGGGGACAGGGTGGCAGAAACACCATATATTTT.